These 25 T cell receptor beta chains came from one sample sequenced in a study of T cells in Graves' hyperthyroidism and ophthalmopathy. Template material for amplifying TCR beta CDR3 regions consisted of RNA transcripts. The HTBI primer set was used in a first-round RT-PCR of the TCR CDR3. TCRdb reanalysed the multiplex PCR reads using MiXCR and keeps one entry per CDR3 protein. This table holds roughly 150,000 distinct CDR3 sequences, over 7.5% found once. Sequencing input: blood. All receptors come from a woman between 18 and 30 years old with Graves' hyperthyroidism that later progressed to Graves' ophthalmopathy.

This clonotype was seen at least ten times. The V gene is TRBV11-2, the J gene TRBJ2-3; the match to TRBD1 covers 10 bases. V dropped 3 bases and J dropped 1; count of bases not matched to a gene: 4. CDR1 and CDR2 (germline): SGHAT, FQNNGV. This CDR3 is 16 amino acids long. This CDR3 is CASSFRGTGGTDTQYF. The CDR3 nucleotides read TGTGCCAGCAGCTTCAGGGGGACAGGGGGCACAGATACGCAGTATTTT.

The chain employs TRBV19 and TRBJ1-3; D uncertain. V lost 9 bases and J lost 4, with 10 bases in between. Per the germline V gene, CDR1 is LNHDA and CDR2 is SQIVND (reference sequence). The CDR3 length is 12 residues. The CDR3 bases are TGTGCCAGCTCCGCCGGGGGAAACACCATATATTTT. Translating gives CASSAGGNTIYF.

This clonotype was detected only a few times. The V and J genes are TRBV4-2 and TRBJ2-2, with D maybe TRBD1 (6 bases). The CDR3 length is 14 residues. Germline V gene data show CDR1 as LGHNA and CDR2 as YNFKEQ. The V end was cut by 4 bases, the J end by 6 bases, with 12 bases between. The CDR3 DNA follows: TGTGCCAGCAGCCCAGCAGACAGGCCCGGGGAGCTGTTTTTT. Residues: CASSPADRPGELFF.

At least ten counts were recorded for this clonotype. The genes are TRBV9 and TRBJ2-1; possibly TRBD2 for D (6 bases). The CDR3 loop spans 17 amino acids. The germline CDR1 and CDR2 sequences are SGDLS and YYNGEE. V was clipped by 4 bases and J by 1 base, with 18 bases between them. The CDR3: CASSPKTRDSSYNEQFF. Here the CDR3 DNA reads TGTGCCAGCAGCCCCAAGACCCGGGACTCTTCCTACAATGAGCAGTTCTTC. Complete variable domain (other parts from reference TRBV9 and TRBJ2-1): DSGVTQTPKHLITATGQRVTLRCSPRSGDLSVYWYQQSLDQGLQFLIQYYNGEERAKGNILERFSAQQFPDLHSELNLSSLELGDSALYFCASSPKTRDSSYNEQFFGPGTRLTVL.

In its sample, this clonotype was seen many times. This chain joins TRBV2 and TRBJ1-5; D unresolved. The V and J ends lost 4 bases and 1 base respectively, with 8 bases between them. The CDR3 is made up of 14 amino acids. Germline V gene lookup returns CDR1 SNHLY and CDR2 FYNNEI. The CDR3 is CASSAVESNQPQHF. CDR3 bases: TGTGCCAGCAGTGCGGTAGAGAGCAATCAGCCCCAGCATTTT.

This chain uses TRBV5-6 with TRBJ2-6; 9 nucleotides align to TRBD1. J was trimmed by 4 bases and V by 1 base; bases with no gene match: 6. CDR1 is SGHDT, CDR2 YYEEEE, per germline. CDR3 length: 17 amino acids. Written as DNA, the CDR3 is TGTGCCAGCAGCTTGAAAACAGGGGGCGGGGGGGCCAACGTCCTGACTTTC. Its translation: CASSLKTGGGGANVLTF.

The table lists this clonotype with a few counts. The rearrangement joins TRBV12-3 or TRBV12-4 to TRBJ2-7; no definite D call. V was trimmed by 2 bases and J by 5 bases, leaving 13 bases between them. The length of the CDR3 is 14 residues. The chain's CDR3 is CASSLTPSAHEQYF. CDR3 nucleotides: TGTGCCAGCAGTTTAACACCCTCAGCCCACGAGCAGTACTTC.

This clonotype was seen ten or more times. This chain joins TRBV3-1 and TRBJ1-2, with D possibly matching TRBD1 (5 bases). CDR3 length: 16 amino acids. CDR1 and CDR2 (germline): LGHDT, YNNKEL (reference sequence). The V and J ends lost 1 base and 1 base respectively, with 13 bases between them. The DNA for the CDR3 is TGTGCCAGCAGCCAAGTCACGGGGACGGTTAACTATGGCTACACCTTC. Its translation: CASSQVTGTVNYGYTF.

This sequence joins TRBV30 and TRBJ2-5, with 10 bases lining up with TRBD2. Trimming cost V 2 bases and J 5 bases; bases outside gene matches: 2. The germline V gene has CDR1 GTSNPN and CDR2 SVGIG (reference sequence). CDR3 length: 13 amino acids. DNA for the CDR3: TGTGCCTGGAGTAGCGGGGGGGATGAGACCCAGTACTTC. This codes for CAWSSGGDETQYF.

This clonotype was detected ten times or more. The J gene is TRBJ1-6, the V gene TRBV11-2; maybe TRBD1 (5 bases). Deletions cut 1 base from V and 8 bases from J, with 12 bases between. The CDR3 extends over 15 amino acids. Germline CDR1 is SGHAT and CDR2 is FQNNGV. Here the CDR3 reads CASSLVGQGDSPLHF. CDR3 DNA sequence: TGTGCCAGCAGCTTAGTAGGGCAGGGAGATTCACCCCTCCACTTT.

This clonotype turned up a few times. The rearrangement joins TRBV6-1 to TRBJ2-3, with 7 bases matching TRBD1. V was clipped by 10 bases and J by 4 bases; unmatched bases: 14. The CDR3 covers 15 residues. Germline V gene data show CDR1 as MNHNS and CDR2 as SASEGT. The CDR3 sequence: CANRPADRVADTQYF. CDR3 DNA sequence: TGTGCCAACAGGCCCGCCGACAGGGTGGCAGATACGCAGTATTTT.

The sample holds many counts of this clonotype. J is TRBJ1-2 and V is TRBV6-1; no clear D. The CDR3 runs to 12 residues. Germline values: CDR1 MNHNS, CDR2 SASEGT. Trimming took 1 base from V and 7 from J, leaving 7 bases between them. In DNA form, the CDR3 reads TGTGCCAGCAGTGAAGTAGGGCCTGGCTACACCTTC. Translating gives CASSEVGPGYTF.

This clonotype showed up just a few times. The CDR3 region has the DNA TGTGCCAGCAGCCAAGAAAGAGGGTTCCTCTCTAGCTCCTACAATGAGCAGTTCTTC. It codes for CASSQERGFLSSSYNEQFF. V usage is TRBV14 and J usage is TRBJ2-1, with D possibly being TRBD2 (5 bases). From germline, CDR1 is SGHDN and CDR2 FVKESK. V dropped 0 bases and J dropped 0 bases, with 18 bases sitting between them. This CDR3 is built from 19 residues.

This clonotype was seen ten or more times. The gene calls are TRBV18 and TRBJ2-2; TRBD1 matches 8 bases. This CDR3 contains 17 residues. Germline V gene sequence: CDR1 KGHSH, CDR2 LQKENI. J lost 2 bases, V lost 0 bases, and 5 bases had no gene match. The CDR3 bases are TGTGCCAGCTCACCACCGTTGGACAGGGATAACACCGGGGAGCTGTTTTTT. Protein: CASSPPLDRDNTGELFF.

This clonotype has ten or more counts. This sequence joins TRBV7-9 and TRBJ1-5, with 7 bases lining up with TRBD1. Germline CDR1 and CDR2: SEHNR and FQNEAQ (reference sequence). This CDR3 has 14 residues. V lost 1 base, J lost 7 bases, and 4 bases stayed unmatched. Here the CDR3 reads CASSLEGGGQPQHF. CDR3 bases: TGTGCCAGCAGCTTAGAAGGGGGCGGCCAGCCCCAGCATTTT.

This clonotype has ten or more counts. The chain joins TRBV2 to TRBJ2-1; D not certain. V was cut by 4 bases and J by 5 bases, with 12 bases left in between. Per germline, CDR1 SNHLY and CDR2 FYNNEI. The CDR3 has 14 amino acids. CDR3 sequence reads: CASSGGGIDNEQFF. For the CDR3, the DNA is TGTGCCAGCAGTGGCGGTGGTATAGACAATGAGCAGTTCTTC.

This clonotype came up many times. The V and J genes are TRBV20-1 and TRBJ1-1, with a tentative D call TRBD1 (6 bases). CDR1 is DFQATT, CDR2 SNEGSKA, per germline (reference sequence). Trimming took off 2 bases at V and 0 bases at J, with 13 bases between the two ends. This CDR3 has 15 residues. The CDR3 DNA reads TGCAGTGCTAGAACCGCCACAGGGATGAACACTGAAGCTTTCTTT. Translation: CSARTATGMNTEAFF.

The table lists this clonotype with a few counts. This rearrangement joins TRBV5-8 to TRBJ1-2; D is unresolved. The V and J ends lost 0 bases and 0 bases respectively, with 9 bases between them. Germline CDR1 reads SGHTS; CDR2 reads YDEGEE. There are 15 residues in the CDR3. CDR3 sequence: CASSLGGQANYGYTF. The CDR3 DNA reads as TGTGCCAGCAGCTTGGGTGGGCAAGCTAACTATGGCTACACCTTC.

This clonotype has ten or more counts. DNA of the CDR3: TGTGCCAGCAGCCCGCGACTAGCTACGGGCGCCCATGAGCAGTTCTTC. Translating it yields CASSPRLATGAHEQFF. The rearrangement uses TRBV7-8 and TRBJ2-1; 7 nucleotides agree with TRBD2. Germline V gene data show CDR1 as SGHVS and CDR2 as FQNEAQ. This CDR3 has 16 amino acids. The ends lost 5 bases at V and 8 bases at J; junction bases unmatched: 15.

The table lists this clonotype with a few counts. The gene calls are TRBV6-6 and TRBJ2-3; no clear D. Germline lookup yields CDR1 MNHNY and CDR2 SVGAGI (reference sequence). V lost 0 bases and J lost 2, with 3 bases in between. CDR3 length: 13 amino acids. CDR3 bases: TGTGCCAGCAGTTACTCCATCACAGATACGCAGTATTTT. Translating gives CASSYSITDTQYF.

This clonotype has at least ten counts. The gene calls are TRBV7-3 and TRBJ2-3; D is unclear. The CDR3 has 13 amino acids. CDR1 is SGHTA and CDR2 is FQGTGA in the germline V gene. The V end was cut by 1 base, the J end by 7 bases, with 9 bases between. CDR3 in DNA: TGTGCCAGCAGCTTAAACGGAATGAATACGCAGTATTTT. Its translation is CASSLNGMNTQYF.

The gene calls are TRBV5-4 and TRBJ2-5; 7 bases are a match to TRBD1. Germline CDR1 reads SGHNT; CDR2 reads YYREEE (reference sequence). The CDR3 is made up of 13 amino acids. The trim removed 1 base at V and 7 bases at J, leaving 4 bases unmatched. CDR3 DNA sequence: TGTGCCAGCAGCTTGAGTAGGGGGCGGACCCAGTACTTC. This encodes CASSLSRGRTQYF.

This rearrangement joins TRBV4-2 to TRBJ2-2; D gene ambiguous. Germline loops: CDR1 LGHNA, CDR2 YNFKEQ. The CDR3 is 12 amino acids. Trimming cost V 4 bases and J 3 bases, with 3 bases left between them. The CDR3 nucleotides are TGTGCCAGCAGCCGAGACACCGGGGAGCTGTTTTTT. Protein: CASSRDTGELFF.

This clonotype was seen ten or more times. This chain connects TRBV6-1 to TRBJ2-5; TRBD1 agrees at 11 bases. The CDR3 is 15 residues long. The V gene's germline CDR1 is MNHNS and CDR2 SASEGT. V dropped 6 bases and J dropped 5; count of bases not matched to a gene: 8. Here the CDR3 DNA reads TGTGCCAGCAGGAGGGACAGGGGGATGTGGGAGACCCAGTACTTC. Residues: CASRRDRGMWETQYF.

The chain recombines TRBV7-2 with TRBJ2-1; D possibly uses TRBD1 or TRBD2 (5 bases each). The germline V gene encodes CDR1 SGHTA and CDR2 FQGNSA. The CDR3 runs to 15 residues. The V end lost 3 bases, the J end lost 6 bases, and 15 bases lay between the germline ends. Written as DNA, the CDR3 is TGTGCCAGCAGCTTGGGGCTAGCATCAGCCAATGAGCAGTTCTTC. This gives the protein CASSLGLASANEQFF.